This T cell receptor (beta chain) came from a study of T cell responses to AZD1222 COVID-19 vaccine. TCRdb's copy holds only in-frame clones and misses some; the assay was immunoSEQ multiplex PCR. The sample has 120,000 to 150,000 clones; approximately 86% are singletons. The CDR3 is 14 amino acids. The V gene's germline CDR1 is LNHDA and CDR2 SQIVND (reference sequence). V was pared by 8 bases and J by 4 bases, with 8 bases of the junction left unmatched. Turning to this clone: Its antigen is currently unknown.

General observations from the study: The study sampled repertoires only after the peak T cell response. Spike-specific TCR breadth rose after two AZD1222 doses, and depth rose as well. White British ancestry dominated among donors, who included more females, and clonal diversity was possibly underestimated. Reports say nearly half of spike-specific TCRs go after unmutated variant regions.

The chain has TRBV19 and TRBJ1-5, with TRBD1 matching 7 bases. This clonotype originated in an adult in good health. The specimen comprised peripheral blood, sampled on day 0 of AZD1222 vaccination. The CDR3 spells CASADRWGNQPQHF. The CDR3 DNA follows: TGTGCCAGTGCGGACAGGTGGGGGAATCAGCCCCAGCATTTT.